Detailed here is one T cell receptor beta chain. Germline V gene data show CDR1 as SGDLS and CDR2 as YYNGEE. V lost 0 bases, J lost 2 bases, and 7 bases lay in between. The CDR3 consists of 14 residues. This sample was taken from a study of T cells after yellow fever vaccination. MiXCR was run by TCRdb on the 5' RACE reads, yielding one entry per CDR3 protein. The repertoire includes over 65,000 distinct CDR3 sequences, about 14% of them detected once, and around 25% sits in the top ten. The receptor's source is a man aged 18 to 30 who received the YFV17D yellow fever vaccine. The chain employs TRBV9 and TRBJ2-3, with D possibly matching TRBD2 (6 bases). The sequenced sample was CD8+ T cells not binding an NS4B(214-222) dextramer, sorted from PBMCs, obtained less than 25 days after the first yellow fever vaccination. CDR3 nucleotide sequence: TGTGCCAGCAGCGTAGGCGGGGACACAGATACGCAGTATTTT. It is translated as CASSVGGDTDTQYF.